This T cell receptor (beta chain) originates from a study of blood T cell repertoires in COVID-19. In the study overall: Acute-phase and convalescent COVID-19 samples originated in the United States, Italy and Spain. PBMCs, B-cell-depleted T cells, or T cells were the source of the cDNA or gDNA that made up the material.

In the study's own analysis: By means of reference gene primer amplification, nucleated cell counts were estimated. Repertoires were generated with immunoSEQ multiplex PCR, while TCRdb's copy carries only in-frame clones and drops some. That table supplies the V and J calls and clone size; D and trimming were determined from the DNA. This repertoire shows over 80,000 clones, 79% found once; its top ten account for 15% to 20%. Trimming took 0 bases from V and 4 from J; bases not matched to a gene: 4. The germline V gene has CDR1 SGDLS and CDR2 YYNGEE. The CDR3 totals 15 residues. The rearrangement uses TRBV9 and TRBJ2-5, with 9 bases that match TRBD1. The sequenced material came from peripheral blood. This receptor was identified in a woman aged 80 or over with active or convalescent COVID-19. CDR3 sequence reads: CASSVGGQGGETQYF. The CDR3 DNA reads TGTGCCAGCAGCGTAGGGGGACAGGGCGGAGAGACCCAGTACTTC. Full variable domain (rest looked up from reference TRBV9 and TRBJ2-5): DSGVTQTPKHLITATGQRVTLRCSPRSGDLSVYWYQQSLDQGLQFLIQYYNGEERAKGNILERFSAQQFPDLHSELNLSSLELGDSALYFCASSVGGQGGETQYFGPGTRLLVL.